This entry concerns a single T cell receptor beta chain. The target antigen is unknown. What made the TCR beta cDNA was 5'RACE template switching with UMIs. No DNA is given; TCRdb re-called the 5' RACE reads and lists each CDR3 protein once. The sample totals a few hundred thousand distinct CDR3 sequences; its top ten clones hold roughly 5.2%. These data are taken from a study of T cells expressing NK-cell markers. On the study more broadly: Sorted CD3+CD56+NKG2C+, CD3+CD56+NKG2C- and CD3+CD56-NKG2C+ T cells provided the TCR beta repertoires. Seven of the eight sequenced donors were HCMV-seropositive; one was seronegative. Overall study findings and caveats: The study found dominant NKG2C+ clonotypes at about 1.0-7.5% of CD8+ T cells in about six donors.

Germline-derived CDR1 and CDR2 are MDHEN and SYDVKM. The CDR3 length is 16 residues. The source is a man aged 18 to 70 in good health. V and J are TRBV28 and TRBJ2-7; the TCRdb D gene call, TRBD2, has no DNA to confirm it. The sequenced sample was blood T cells: a sorted CD56 or NKG2C T cell subset, CD4+ or CD8+ T cells, or bulk PBMC T cells (not recorded which). CDR3 region: CASSLGLARGTYEQYF. The whole variable domain, filled in from reference TRBV28 and TRBJ2-7, reads DVKVTQSSRYLVKRTGEKVFLECVQDMDHENMFWYRQDPGLGLRLIYFSYDVKMKEKGDIPEGYSVSREKKERFSLILESASTNQTSMYLCASSLGLARGTYEQYFGPGTRLTVT.